These 32 T cell receptor beta chains came from one sample sequenced in a study of OX40 agonist ivuxolimab in advanced cancers. Only in-frame clones appear in the TCRdb table, and some are missing; sequencing was by immunoSEQ multiplex PCR. Here the sample spans tens of thousands of clones, approximately 91% being singletons. The sample here was CD4+ or CD8+ T cells sorted from blood, taken in a trial of the OX40 agonist ivuxolimab. These receptors came from an adult with an advanced solid tumor such as melanoma, head and neck, liver or kidney cancer.

In this sample, this clone turned up a few times. The rearrangement joins TRBV7-6 to TRBJ2-7, with 10 bases fitting TRBD2. The germline CDR1 and CDR2 sequences are SGHVS and FNYEAQ. The CDR3 has 14 residues. Trimming at V came to 5 bases and at J to 2 bases, leaving 3 bases not matched to a gene. CDR3 bases: TGTGCCAGCAGCCCACTAGCGGGAACCTACGAGCAGTACTTC. Its translation: CASSPLAGTYEQYF.

The chain carries TRBV6-5 and TRBJ1-1; 9 positions agree with TRBD1. Trimming at V came to 4 bases and at J to 10 bases, leaving 7 bases not matched to a gene. From germline, CDR1 is MNHEY and CDR2 SVGAGI. The CDR3 extends over 13 amino acids. The CDR3 DNA is TGTGCCAGCAGTTTAGGGACAGGGTCCGTAGCTTTCTTT. This codes for CASSLGTGSVAFF.

This clone was seen ten or more times. This chain links TRBV10-2 with TRBJ2-2, with TRBD2 identical over 7 bases. CDR1 and CDR2 from the germline V gene are WSHSY and SAAADI. The junction had 14 bases not matched to a gene; V was cut back by 7 bases and J by 0 bases. The CDR3 is 18 residues long. The CDR3 coding sequence is TGCGCCAGCATGGGTTTGGATCTAGCGGAGCCGAACACCGGGGAGCTGTTTTTT. Protein product: CASMGLDLAEPNTGELFF.

J is TRBJ1-1 and V is TRBV6-6; D is undetermined. Trimming left V 5 bases short and J 1 base short, with 5 bases between. This CDR3 spans 12 amino acids. Germline V lookup: CDR1 MNHNY, CDR2 SVGAGI (reference sequence). The CDR3 region has the DNA TGTGCCAGCAGTGAGGGGAACACTGAAGCTTTCTTT. Protein product: CASSEGNTEAFF.

This clone has just one count. The chain combines TRBV7-2 with TRBJ2-7, with unresolved D. V was pared by 5 bases and J by 3 bases, with 8 bases between. The CDR3 loop spans 12 amino acids. Germline V gene data show CDR1 as SGHTA and CDR2 as FQGNSA. CDR3 sequence (DNA): TGTGCCAGCAGCCCCCTAGACTACGAGCAGTACTTC. The encoded protein is CASSPLDYEQYF.

J is TRBJ1-1 and V is TRBV7-9, with a tentative D call TRBD1 (5 bases). CDR1 and CDR2 from the germline V gene are SEHNR and FQNEAQ (reference sequence). Between the trimmed V and J ends, which lost 1 base and 4 bases, there was a span of 7 bases. This CDR3 has 13 amino acids. This CDR3 is CASSLDRGTEAFF. In nucleotides, the CDR3 is TGTGCCAGCAGCTTAGATAGGGGCACTGAAGCTTTCTTT.

V usage is TRBV27 and J usage is TRBJ2-7; TRBD1 matches 9 bases. V was pared by 5 bases and J by 0 bases, with 5 bases of the junction left unmatched. Per the germline V gene, CDR1 is MNHEY and CDR2 is SMNVEV (reference sequence). The CDR3 is made up of 15 amino acids. The CDR3 DNA follows: TGTGCCAGCAGTCCCCGACAGGGGGGCTCCTACGAGCAGTACTTC. Protein sequence: CASSPRQGGSYEQYF.

The chain employs TRBV2 and TRBJ1-3, with no clear D. From germline, CDR1 is SNHLY and CDR2 FYNNEI. Trimming removed 4 bases from V and 2 bases from J, with 12 bases in between. The CDR3 loop spans 15 amino acids. The CDR3 nucleotides read TGTGCCAGCAGTGGTCCTGTGTACACTGGAAACACCATATATTTT. It codes for CASSGPVYTGNTIYF.

This clone came up once. The CDR3 region is CASSPRGQGAFTGELFF. CDR3 nucleotides: TGTGCCAGCAGCCCCCGAGGGCAGGGGGCGTTCACCGGGGAGCTGTTTTTT. V is TRBV7-9 and J is TRBJ2-2; 8 bases are shared with TRBD1. The V gene end was trimmed by 5 bases and the J gene end by 4 bases; junction bases not matched to a gene: 12. The CDR3 totals 17 residues. Germline V lookup: CDR1 SEHNR, CDR2 FQNEAQ (reference sequence).

The chain carries TRBV7-9 and TRBJ2-3, with a tentative D call TRBD2 (5 bases). The CDR3 is 15 amino acids. Trimming removed 0 bases from V and 5 bases from J, with 12 bases in between. Germline CDR1 reads SEHNR; CDR2 reads FQNEAQ (reference sequence). Written as DNA, the CDR3 is TGTGCCAGCAGCTTAGCGGAGCCCCGGGGAGATACGCAGTATTTT. Translated, it gives CASSLAEPRGDTQYF.

The chain employs TRBV27 and TRBJ2-7; the match to TRBD1 covers 10 bases. The germline V gene encodes CDR1 MNHEY and CDR2 SMNVEV (reference sequence). The ends lost 2 bases at V and 3 bases at J; junction bases unmatched: 4. The CDR3 has 15 amino acids. CDR3 DNA: TGTGCCAGCAGTTTAAGGACAGGGGGAAACTACGAGCAGTACTTC. It yields the protein CASSLRTGGNYEQYF.

This CDR3 reads CASSSSGKNEQFF. Written as DNA, the CDR3 is TGTGCCAGCAGTTCTAGCGGGAAAAATGAGCAGTTCTTC. The chain employs TRBV28 and TRBJ2-1; 9 bases are a match to TRBD2. V lost 4 bases, J lost 7 bases, and 2 bases stayed unmatched. This CDR3 is built from 13 residues. Germline V gene data show CDR1 as MDHEN and CDR2 as SYDVKM.

In nucleotides, the CDR3 is TGTGCCAGCAGCCCGTTGACAGGGGAGACGGAGACCCAGTACTTC. This gives the protein CASSPLTGETETQYF. The genes are TRBV7-2 and TRBJ2-5; 8 bases map to TRBD1. Looked up from germline, CDR1 is SGHTA and CDR2 is FQGNSA. The trim removed 5 bases at V and 5 bases at J, leaving 10 bases unmatched. The CDR3 runs 15 residues.

CDR3 DNA sequence: TGTGCCAGTAGTATAGGTGAAGGCGACCGAGGGGATGAGCAGTTCTTC. Residues: CASSIGEGDRGDEQFF. The V gene is TRBV19, the J gene TRBJ2-1; TRBD1 or TRBD2 may be the D gene (5 bases each). V lost 1 base and J lost 8, with 18 bases in between. The CDR3 is 16 residues long. Germline lookup yields CDR1 LNHDA and CDR2 SQIVND (reference sequence).

The V and J genes are TRBV27 and TRBJ2-3, with 10 bases identical to TRBD2. The J segment lost 0 bases and the V segment lost 9 bases, leaving 12 bases of the junction unmatched. This CDR3 comprises 17 residues. The germline V gene encodes CDR1 MNHEY and CDR2 SMNVEV (reference sequence). The DNA of the CDR3 is TGTGCCAGTGCACAGAAACTAGCGGGGACTAGCACAGATACGCAGTATTTT. Translating it yields CASAQKLAGTSTDTQYF.

This sequence joins TRBV7-9 and TRBJ2-3; 9 positions agree with TRBD1. Germline assignment: CDR1 SEHNR and CDR2 FQNEAQ (reference sequence). This CDR3 has 15 residues. With 5 bases clipped from V and 3 bases from J, the junction kept 6 bases outside the gene matches. This CDR3 reads CASSPPGTGTDTQYF. As DNA, the CDR3 is TGTGCCAGCAGCCCCCCCGGGACAGGGACAGATACGCAGTATTTT.

The chain couples TRBV2 to TRBJ2-7, with TRBD2 as a possible D gene (6 bases). This CDR3 region has 14 residues. V was shortened by 4 bases and J by 2 bases, with 12 bases between the two germline ends. Germline values: CDR1 SNHLY, CDR2 FYNNEI. CDR3 DNA: TGTGCCAGCAGTGGAACGGGAGACCCCTACGAGCAGTACTTC. The encoded protein is CASSGTGDPYEQYF.

The genes are TRBV28 and TRBJ2-7; tentative D call: TRBD2 (5 bases). CDR3 length: 17 amino acids. Germline V gene sequence: CDR1 MDHEN, CDR2 SYDVKM. V was trimmed by 6 bases and J by 0 bases, leaving 21 bases between them. CDR3: CASRYGGLQSFSYEQYF. The CDR3 region has the DNA TGTGCCAGCAGGTACGGAGGACTCCAAAGCTTCTCCTACGAGCAGTACTTC. Drawing the rest from reference TRBV28 and TRBJ2-7, the complete variable domain is DVKVTQSSRYLVKRTGEKVFLECVQDMDHENMFWYRQDPGLGLRLIYFSYDVKMKEKGDIPEGYSVSREKKERFSLILESASTNQTSMYLCASRYGGLQSFSYEQYFGPGTRLTVT.

The rearrangement uses TRBV28 and TRBJ1-6; 7 bases map to TRBD1. This CDR3 contains 16 residues. With 0 bases clipped from V and 7 bases from J, the junction kept 6 bases outside the gene matches. CDR1 and CDR2 (germline): MDHEN, SYDVKM. CDR3 bases: TGTGCCAGCAGTTTATGGACAGGGTCGGGGAATTCACCCCTCCACTTT. It codes for CASSLWTGSGNSPLHF.

V and J are TRBV28 and TRBJ2-1; a possible D gene is TRBD1 (5 bases). V was clipped by 5 bases and J by 4 bases, with 9 bases between them. This CDR3 spans 13 amino acids. Germline V gene data show CDR1 as MDHEN and CDR2 as SYDVKM. CDR3: CASSDTGYNEQFF. The CDR3 DNA follows: TGTGCCAGCAGTGACACAGGATACAATGAGCAGTTCTTC. The whole variable domain, filled in from reference TRBV28 and TRBJ2-1, reads DVKVTQSSRYLVKRTGEKVFLECVQDMDHENMFWYRQDPGLGLRLIYFSYDVKMKEKGDIPEGYSVSREKKERFSLILESASTNQTSMYLCASSDTGYNEQFFGPGTRLTVL.

This clone was seen just once. The V call is TRBV14, the J call TRBJ2-3; the match to TRBD1 covers 7 bases. This CDR3 is built from 16 residues. V lost 4 bases and J lost 0; bases outside the gene matches: 7. Germline V gene lookup returns CDR1 SGHDN and CDR2 FVKESK. The CDR3 sequence: CASSPLGGDSTDTQYF. The CDR3 bases are TGTGCCAGCAGCCCCTTAGGGGGCGATAGCACAGATACGCAGTATTTT.

The chain has TRBV4-3 and TRBJ1-1, with TRBD1 matching over 7 bases. V dropped 0 bases and J dropped 7; count of bases not matched to a gene: 5. The CDR3 loop spans 14 amino acids. Germline values: CDR1 LGHNA, CDR2 YSLEER. DNA of the CDR3: TGCGCCAGCAGCCAAGATCAAGGGGGCGGTGAAGCTTTCTTT. Translated: CASSQDQGGGEAFF.

V gene TRBV5-1 combines with J gene TRBJ2-2; D not resolved. CDR1 is SGHRS, CDR2 YFSETQ, per germline. The length of the CDR3 is 17 residues. Trimming pared 4 bases from V and 2 bases from J, leaving 18 bases between. CDR3 sequence (DNA): TGCGCCAGCAGCCACGCTATACCGGACCCTAACACCGGGGAGCTGTTTTTT. Translation: CASSHAIPDPNTGELFF.

The chain has TRBV7-9 and TRBJ1-1; 7 nucleotides align to TRBD1. This CDR3 has 15 residues. J lost 4 bases, V lost 0 bases, and 5 bases had no gene match. CDR1 is SEHNR, CDR2 FQNEAQ, per germline (reference sequence). The CDR3 loop reads CASSLAQGTSTEAFF. In nucleotides, the CDR3 is TGTGCCAGCAGCTTAGCACAGGGGACGAGCACTGAAGCTTTCTTT.

V is TRBV2 and J is TRBJ2-2; 9 bases align to TRBD2. Germline loops: CDR1 SNHLY, CDR2 FYNNEI. V lost 8 bases to trimming and J lost 7 bases; unmatched junction nucleotides: 14. This CDR3 contains 16 residues. This CDR3 is CASFSLLAGEVGELFF. The CDR3 region has the DNA TGTGCCAGCTTCAGCTTATTAGCGGGAGAGGTCGGGGAGCTGTTTTTT.

As regards this clone: Other DNA sequences of this sample code for an identical CDR3. The V call is TRBV30, the J call TRBJ2-5; no reliable D call. V lost 5 bases and J lost 3, with 19 bases in between. Per the germline V gene, CDR1 is GTSNPN and CDR2 is SVGIG (reference sequence). The CDR3 runs 15 residues. The CDR3 region is CAWSLSRRQKETQYF. CDR3 nucleotides: TGTGCCTGGTCCCTCTCCCGGCGACAAAAAGAGACCCAGTACTTC.

The chain recombines TRBV4-2 with TRBJ1-1, with TRBD1 as a possible D gene (6 bases). The V end was cut by 1 base, the J end by 4 bases, with 16 bases between. CDR1 LGHNA and CDR2 YNFKEQ come from the germline V gene. This CDR3 spans 16 amino acids. The CDR3 reads CASSQGDFQGSTEAFF. The CDR3 DNA is TGTGCCAGCAGCCAAGGGGACTTTCAGGGGTCCACTGAAGCTTTCTTT.

The chain combines TRBV7-6 with TRBJ2-1, with D perhaps TRBD2 (6 bases). This CDR3 comprises 16 residues. Germline V gives CDR1 SGHVS, CDR2 FNYEAQ. V was cut by 1 base and J by 10 bases, with 20 bases left in between. The CDR3 region has the DNA TGTGCCAGCAGCTTAGGCGAAACCCTTAGCGGCGGGGAGCAGTTCTTC. The encoded protein is CASSLGETLSGGEQFF.

The chain couples TRBV19 to TRBJ2-1; 10 nucleotides line up with TRBD1. V dropped 2 bases and J dropped 8; count of bases not matched to a gene: 6. The CDR3 is 15 amino acids. The germline CDR1 and CDR2 sequences are LNHDA and SQIVND (reference sequence). The CDR3 region is CASSIRDRGSDEQFF. CDR3 coding DNA: TGTGCCAGTAGTATACGGGACAGGGGTTCGGATGAGCAGTTCTTC.

This chain uses TRBV7-9 with TRBJ1-1; a weak D match, TRBD1 (6 bases). Germline assignment: CDR1 SEHNR and CDR2 FQNEAQ (reference sequence). V lost 5 bases, J lost 1 base, and 17 bases lay in between. This CDR3 is built from 16 residues. The CDR3 DNA follows: TGTGCCAGCAGCCCGCTGGGGGCGAGTCGGAACACTGAAGCTTTCTTT. Translating gives CASSPLGASRNTEAFF.

The V call is TRBV11-2, the J call TRBJ2-3; TRBD1 agrees at 7 bases. CDR1 and CDR2 from the germline V gene are SGHAT and FQNNGV. The CDR3 sequence is 14 residues long. Trimming removed 5 bases from V and 3 bases from J; junction bases left unmatched: 5. The chain's CDR3 is CASSPGGSTDTQYF. The DNA for the CDR3 is TGTGCCAGCAGCCCAGGGGGTTCAACAGATACGCAGTATTTT.

This clone came up many times. The CDR3 DNA sequence: TGTGCCAGCAGCTCCCCCCTCTCGGGTAGCGGCTACGAGCAGTACTTC. This gives the protein CASSSPLSGSGYEQYF. The genes are TRBV7-9 and TRBJ2-7, with D possibly matching TRBD2 (6 bases). Germline V CDR1 and CDR2: SEHNR, FQNEAQ (reference sequence). Between the trimmed V and J ends, which lost 4 bases and 3 bases, there was a span of 19 bases. The CDR3 contains 16 residues.